What follows are 25 T cell receptor beta chains derived from one specimen sequenced in a study (dated by TCRdb to 2016 to 2017). The library was built by means of RT-PCR. Sequencing used an Illumina MiSeq. The raw public reads went through TCRdb reprocessing: fastp at Q25, MiXCR clone calling, in-frame beta chains kept. When rows share a CDR3 protein, they turn into one entry using the most common DNA and genes. Counted in this sample were 650,000 to 800,000 distinct CDR3 sequences; approximately 15% of them appeared once. The top ten hold 3.6% of the sample. What was sequenced was memory CD4+ T cells from blood. The receptors derive from a female donor in good health, serving as a healthy control.

This clonotype was seen many times. The DNA for the CDR3 is TGCAGTGCTAGAGATCTCGGCAGGGGGACGGATACGCAGTATTTT. As protein: CSARDLGRGTDTQYF. The chain carries TRBV20-1 and TRBJ2-3, with TRBD1 matching 7 bases. Germline assignment: CDR1 DFQATT and CDR2 SNEGSKA (reference sequence). This CDR3 is 15 amino acids long. Losses at the gene ends were 0 bases for V and 6 bases for J; bases not matched to a gene: 9.

This chain uses TRBV28 with TRBJ2-3; no reliable D call. Germline CDR1 is MDHEN and CDR2 is SYDVKM. The CDR3 runs to 15 residues. V was pared by 10 bases and J by 0 bases, with 17 bases between. The CDR3: CATSRSQVSTDTQYF. The CDR3 DNA reads TGTGCCACCTCGCGCTCCCAAGTGAGCACAGATACGCAGTATTTT.

The sample holds many counts of this clonotype. The rearrangement links TRBV6-6 to TRBJ2-2; a weak D match, TRBD1 (6 bases). This CDR3 contains 14 residues. V was trimmed by 5 bases and J by 4 bases, leaving 11 bases between them. From germline, CDR1 is MNHNY and CDR2 SVGAGI (reference sequence). The CDR3 DNA reads TGTGCCAGCAGTACGGACAGCCTCACCGGGGAGCTGTTTTTT. It translates to CASSTDSLTGELFF.

This clonotype was counted between two and nine times. The rearrangement links TRBV7-2 to TRBJ2-3, with D uncertain. Germline V CDR1 and CDR2: SGHTA, FQGNSA. The CDR3 loop spans 14 amino acids. V lost 5 bases to trimming and J lost 4 bases, with 13 bases between them. The DNA of the CDR3 is TGTGCCAGCAGCCCCTACCAACGGTCAGATACGCAGTATTTT. Translated: CASSPYQRSDTQYF.

The chain uses TRBV20-1 and TRBJ1-1, with D perhaps matching TRBD1 (5 bases). V was trimmed by 0 bases and J by 0 bases, leaving 8 bases between them. CDR1 and CDR2 (germline): DFQATT, SNEGSKA (reference sequence). The CDR3 consists of 14 residues. DNA of the CDR3: TGCAGTGCTAGAGAGGGGCTTCTGAACACTGAAGCTTTCTTT. It is translated as CSAREGLLNTEAFF.

This clonotype showed up many times. The CDR3 protein is CASSLVGLSNQPQHF. The CDR3 DNA is TGTGCCAGCAGTTTAGTGGGTTTAAGCAATCAGCCCCAGCATTTT. This chain connects TRBV12-3 or TRBV12-4 to TRBJ1-5; D remains unclear. This CDR3 region has 15 residues. V was pared by 1 base and J by 1 base, with 8 bases between.

CDR3 sequence (DNA): TGTGCCAGCAGCTCCCAGGGGGCGGACTACGAGCAGTACTTC. It yields the protein CASSSQGADYEQYF. This sequence joins TRBV7-2 and TRBJ2-7; TRBD1 agrees at 8 bases. There are 14 residues in the CDR3. Germline trimming cut 4 bases from V and 3 bases from J; bases unmatched to any gene: 5. Germline CDR1 and CDR2: SGHTA and FQGNSA.

CDR3 protein: CASSGRETNEKLFF. In DNA, the CDR3 is TGCGCCAGCAGCGGTCGGGAAACTAATGAAAAACTGTTTTTT. The chain carries TRBV4-1 and TRBJ1-4; no clear D. Trimming took off 5 bases at V and 1 base at J, with 8 bases between the two ends. CDR3 length equals 14 residues. CDR1 and CDR2 (germline): MGHRA, YSYEKL.

The sample holds a few counts of this clonotype. The rearrangement links TRBV9 to TRBJ2-5, with 13 nucleotides matching TRBD2. This CDR3 spans 17 amino acids. Germline V gene sequence: CDR1 SGDLS, CDR2 YYNGEE. V lost 4 bases to trimming and J lost 4 bases; unmatched junction nucleotides: 10. The CDR3 nucleotides read TGTGCCAGCAGCTTCGGACTAGCGGGAGCAACTGGAGAGACCCAGTACTTC. Its protein product is CASSFGLAGATGETQYF. Using reference TRBV9 and TRBJ2-5 for the parts outside the CDR3, the full variable domain is DSGVTQTPKHLITATGQRVTLRCSPRSGDLSVYWYQQSLDQGLQFLIQYYNGEERAKGNILERFSAQQFPDLHSELNLSSLELGDSALYFCASSFGLAGATGETQYFGPGTRLLVL.

This clonotype showed up just a few times. The junction and the germline gene differ at one end; a read error may be behind it. The chain uses TRBV15 and TRBJ2-1; 7 bases align to TRBD1. Germline-derived CDR1 and CDR2 are LNHNV and YYDKDF (reference sequence). CDR3 length equals 13 residues. The chain's CDR3 is CATSISAGTDSVF. CDR3 DNA: TGTGCCACCAGCATCTCCGCCGGGACAGACTCGGTCTTC.

Many counts were recorded for this clonotype. The chain has TRBV5-6 and TRBJ2-1; D assignment may be TRBD1 or TRBD2 (5 bases each). The CDR3 is 17 amino acids. The V end lost 3 bases, the J end lost 2 bases, and 18 bases lay between the germline ends. The germline V gene encodes CDR1 SGHDT and CDR2 YYEEEE. CDR3 DNA: TGTGCCAGCAGCTACCGACCGACGAGGGGCCCCTACAATGAGCAGTTCTTC. Its protein product is CASSYRPTRGPYNEQFF. Full variable domain (missing parts from reference TRBV5-6 and TRBJ2-1): DAGVTQSPTHLIKTRGQQVTLRCSPKSGHDTVSWYQQALGQGPQFIFQYYEEEERQRGNFPDRFSGHQFPNYSSELNVNALLLGDSALYLCASSYRPTRGPYNEQFFGPGTRLTVL.

This clonotype was picked up many times. The V and J genes are TRBV20-1 and TRBJ1-6, with D possibly matching TRBD1 (6 bases). The CDR3 contains 12 residues. The V and J ends lost 5 bases and 7 bases respectively, with 9 bases between them. The germline V gene encodes CDR1 DFQATT and CDR2 SNEGSKA (reference sequence). CDR3 protein: CSAGRGNSPLHF. As DNA, the CDR3 is TGCAGTGCTGGAAGGGGGAATTCACCCCTCCACTTT.

This clonotype has at least ten counts. The rearrangement joins TRBV7-2 to TRBJ2-2; the D is unclear. This CDR3 spans 15 amino acids. V shed 5 bases and J shed 5 bases, with 15 bases lying between them. CDR1 and CDR2 from the germline V gene are SGHTA and FQGNSA. In DNA form, the CDR3 reads TGTGCCAGCAGCGCCAGACCCCAGGCGACCGGGGAGCTGTTTTTT. Translating it yields CASSARPQATGELFF. The variable domain in full, with the rest retrieved from reference TRBV7-2 and TRBJ2-2, is GAGVSQSPSNKVTEKGKDVELRCDPISGHTALYWYRQSLGQGLEFLIYFQGNSAPDKSGLPSDRFSAERTGGSVSTLTIQRTQQEDSAVYLCASSARPQATGELFFGEGSRLTVL.

The rearrangement uses TRBV18 and TRBJ1-6; D unresolved. Germline values: CDR1 KGHSH, CDR2 LQKENI. The CDR3 contains 12 residues. With 6 bases removed from V and 7 bases from J, the gap between germline ends came to 7 bases. The CDR3: CASSYENSPLHF. As DNA, the CDR3 is TGTGCCAGCTCCTATGAGAATTCACCCCTCCACTTT.

This clonotype has a count of ten or more. The gene calls are TRBV12-3 or TRBV12-4 and TRBJ2-1, with 9 positions matching TRBD2. V gave up 3 bases and J gave up 5 bases; unmatched junction bases: 5. The CDR3 has 15 amino acids. The CDR3 DNA is TGTGCCAGCAGTTTGGGTCCTAGCGGGAACAATGAGCAGTTCTTC. As protein: CASSLGPSGNNEQFF.

This chain joins TRBV6-2 or TRBV6-3 and TRBJ2-1; 7 bases fit TRBD2. The V gene's germline CDR1 is MNHEY and CDR2 SVGEGT. V was pared by 4 bases and J by 0 bases, with 6 bases of the junction left unmatched. The CDR3 is made up of 16 amino acids. The CDR3 DNA reads TGTGCCAGCAGTTTCCCTCTAGCGGCCTCCTACAATGAGCAGTTCTTC. Its translation: CASSFPLAASYNEQFF.

This clonotype appeared many times. The rearrangement joins TRBV7-2 to TRBJ2-3; 10 bases map to TRBD2. The CDR3 is made up of 16 amino acids. The germline V gene encodes CDR1 SGHTA and CDR2 FQGNSA. J lost 5 bases, V lost 5 bases, and 10 bases had no gene match. The CDR3 reads CASSDKRGGSGDTQYF. In nucleotides, the CDR3 is TGTGCCAGCAGCGACAAGCGGGGGGGCAGTGGAGATACGCAGTATTTT.

This clonotype has at least ten counts. The chain joins TRBV7-2 to TRBJ2-1; a weak D match, TRBD2 (6 bases). V lost 5 bases, J lost 6 bases, and 20 bases lay in between. From germline, CDR1 is SGHTA and CDR2 FQGNSA. This CDR3 region has 16 residues. The DNA for the CDR3 is TGTGCCAGCAGCCCAAGAGGAGGGCCTCCCCTCAATGAGCAGTTCTTC. The encoded protein is CASSPRGGPPLNEQFF.

The genes are TRBV28 and TRBJ1-1; D gene uncertain. This CDR3 has 14 amino acids. V lost 7 bases, J lost 4 bases, and 16 bases lay in between. Germline CDR1 is MDHEN and CDR2 is SYDVKM. The CDR3 is CASTLSQVGTEAFF. The CDR3 nucleotides are TGTGCCAGCACTCTTTCCCAGGTGGGCACTGAAGCTTTCTTT.

The chain carries TRBV3-1 and TRBJ2-4; the match to TRBD2 covers 11 bases. The V segment lost 4 bases and the J segment 3 bases; nucleotides outside the gene matches: 5. The CDR3 has 16 residues. Germline CDR1 and CDR2: LGHDT and YNNKEL (reference sequence). CDR3 DNA sequence: TGTGCCAGCAGCCCCCAGGGACTAGCGGTCAAAAACATTCAGTACTTC. It specifies CASSPQGLAVKNIQYF.

This clonotype was recorded a few times. J is TRBJ2-1 and V is TRBV19, with TRBD2 as a possible D gene (5 bases). The V end lost 3 bases, the J end lost 0 bases, and 15 bases lay between the germline ends. Germline CDR1 is LNHDA and CDR2 is SQIVND (reference sequence). The CDR3 runs 17 residues. The chain's CDR3 is CASSIIVPGSSYNEQFF. CDR3 DNA sequence: TGTGCCAGTAGTATCATAGTCCCGGGGAGCTCCTACAATGAGCAGTTCTTC. Filled out from reference TRBV19 and TRBJ2-1, the complete variable domain reads DGGITQSPKYLFRKEGQNVTLSCEQNLNHDAMYWYRQDPGQGLRLIYYSQIVNDFQKGDIAEGYSVSREKKESFPLTVTSAQKNPTAFYLCASSIIVPGSSYNEQFFGPGTRLTVL.

This clonotype was counted a few times. The rearrangement joins TRBV27 to TRBJ1-1, with D maybe TRBD1 (5 bases). This CDR3 spans 15 amino acids. Germline V gene lookup returns CDR1 MNHEY and CDR2 SMNVEV (reference sequence). Trimming left V 0 bases short and J 3 bases short, with 11 bases between. In nucleotides, the CDR3 is TGTGCCAGCAGTTTATCCCCCCGGGGGGACACTGAAGCTTTCTTT. It encodes CASSLSPRGDTEAFF.

The chain couples TRBV20-1 to TRBJ1-2; D call uncertain. This CDR3 has 12 amino acids. Germline V gene data show CDR1 as DFQATT and CDR2 as SNEGSKA (reference sequence). Trimming pared 3 bases from V and 5 bases from J, leaving 10 bases between. DNA of the CDR3: TGCAGTGCTAGCGAGGGCCTTTATGGCTACACCTTC. It is translated as CSASEGLYGYTF.

The chain employs TRBV6-1 and TRBJ2-2, with D possibly TRBD1 on 6 matching bases. This CDR3 has 16 amino acids. The germline V gene has CDR1 MNHNS and CDR2 SASEGT. Trimming pared 6 bases from V and 1 base from J, leaving 15 bases between. For the CDR3, the DNA is TGTGCCAGCAGCCTGTACAGGGCGCAGAACACCGGGGAGCTGTTTTTT. This gives the protein CASSLYRAQNTGELFF.

V and J are TRBV7-6 and TRBJ2-1, with 11 bases matching TRBD1. V lost 5 bases, J lost 4 bases, and 10 bases stayed unmatched. Looked up from germline, CDR1 is SGHVS and CDR2 is FNYEAQ. There are 17 residues in the CDR3. CDR3: CASSPIHGTGGYNEQFF. The DNA for the CDR3 is TGTGCCAGCAGCCCGATTCATGGGACAGGGGGATACAATGAGCAGTTCTTC.